Below, 25 T cell receptor beta chains from the same sample are listed, as sequenced in a study of OX40 agonist ivuxolimab in advanced cancers. Produced via immunoSEQ multiplex PCR; TCRdb's table is partial and in-frame only. Of fewer than 130,000 clones listed, approximately 90% are singletons. The sequences come from CD4+ or CD8+ T cells sorted from blood, collected in a trial of the OX40 agonist ivuxolimab. The receptors stem from an adult with an advanced solid tumor such as melanoma, head and neck, liver or kidney cancer.

The V and J genes are TRBV5-1 and TRBJ1-3; D unclear. The CDR3 totals 15 residues. In germline, CDR1 is SGHRS, CDR2 YFSETQ. V was trimmed by 0 bases and J by 0 bases, leaving 7 bases between them. CDR3: CASSLAGLSGNTIYF. For the CDR3, the DNA is TGCGCCAGCAGCTTGGCCGGACTCTCTGGAAACACCATATATTTT.

This clone has a single count. The rearrangement joins TRBV27 to TRBJ2-5; D is uncertain. This CDR3 contains 13 residues. Trimming took off 6 bases at V and 2 bases at J, with 10 bases between the two ends. The germline V gene encodes CDR1 MNHEY and CDR2 SMNVEV (reference sequence). The CDR3 nucleotides read TGTGCCAGCAGCCCGAGGCTACAAGAGACCCAGTACTTC. Encoded protein: CASSPRLQETQYF.

The rearrangement uses TRBV28 and TRBJ2-1; 11 bases map to TRBD2. This CDR3 has 16 amino acids. CDR1 and CDR2 from the germline V gene are MDHEN and SYDVKM. V gave up 6 bases and J gave up 4 bases; unmatched junction bases: 8. The CDR3 loop reads CASRITGTSGYNEQFF. Here the CDR3 DNA reads TGTGCCAGCAGAATAACCGGGACTAGCGGATACAATGAGCAGTTCTTC. The full variable domain, with the rest looked up from reference TRBV28 and TRBJ2-1, is DVKVTQSSRYLVKRTGEKVFLECVQDMDHENMFWYRQDPGLGLRLIYFSYDVKMKEKGDIPEGYSVSREKKERFSLILESASTNQTSMYLCASRITGTSGYNEQFFGPGTRLTVL.

This chain joins TRBV27 and TRBJ2-2, with 7 bases aligning to TRBD2. V was clipped by 3 bases and J by 6 bases; unmatched bases: 13. The CDR3 length is 17 residues. Germline CDR1 is MNHEY and CDR2 is SMNVEV (reference sequence). CDR3 in DNA: TGTGCCAGCAGTTTGTCGACGGAAGGGAGGGATCCCGGGGAGCTGTTTTTT. Its translation: CASSLSTEGRDPGELFF.

This chain joins TRBV11-2 and TRBJ2-5, with D tentatively TRBD1 (5 bases). Looked up from germline, CDR1 is SGHAT and CDR2 is FQNNGV. CDR3 length: 14 amino acids. The ends were cut back, 1 base at V and 9 bases at J, with 15 bases in the middle. This chain's CDR3 is CASSLGGAVGAQYF. CDR3 bases: TGTGCCAGCAGCTTAGGAGGAGCCGTAGGGGCCCAGTACTTC. The full variable domain, completed using reference TRBV11-2 and TRBJ2-5, is EAGVAQSPRYKIIEKRQSVAFWCNPISGHATLYWYQQILGQGPKLLIQFQNNGVVDDSQLPKDRFSAERLKGVDSTLKIQPAKLEDSAVYLCASSLGGAVGAQYFGPGTRLLVL.

The chain carries TRBV27 and TRBJ1-1, with TRBD1 identical over 12 bases. CDR3 length: 15 amino acids. The J segment lost 7 bases and the V segment lost 5 bases, leaving 8 bases of the junction unmatched. In germline, CDR1 is MNHEY, CDR2 SMNVEV (reference sequence). Written as DNA, the CDR3 is TGTGCCAGCAGTCAAGGGACAGGGGGCGCGAGTGAAGCTTTCTTT. Amino acid sequence: CASSQGTGGASEAFF.

V and J are TRBV2 and TRBJ2-5; the match to TRBD1 covers 12 bases. V lost 3 bases to trimming and J lost 9 bases; unmatched junction nucleotides: 11. This CDR3 has 16 amino acids. Germline V CDR1 and CDR2: SNHLY, FYNNEI. The CDR3 DNA reads as TGTGCCAGCAGTGAGGGGACAGGGGGCCTGGGACCGGCCCAGTACTTC. Translation: CASSEGTGGLGPAQYF.

This chain connects TRBV11-2 to TRBJ2-3; maybe TRBD1 (6 bases). The germline V gene encodes CDR1 SGHAT and CDR2 FQNNGV. Trimming took 5 bases from V and 5 from J, leaving 14 bases between them. CDR3 length: 14 residues. CDR3 protein: CASSLAPGVDTQYF. CDR3 sequence (DNA): TGTGCCAGCAGCCTTGCCCCAGGGGTAGATACGCAGTATTTT.

This chain links TRBV5-6 with TRBJ1-1, with 7 bases matching TRBD1. In germline, CDR1 is SGHDT, CDR2 YYEEEE. The ends lost 3 bases at V and 0 bases at J; junction bases unmatched: 8. The CDR3 loop spans 16 amino acids. CDR3 sequence: CASSSEGGTMNTEAFF. The CDR3 DNA reads TGTGCCAGCAGCTCAGAAGGGGGCACCATGAACACTGAAGCTTTCTTT. The whole variable domain, filled in from reference TRBV5-6 and TRBJ1-1, reads DAGVTQSPTHLIKTRGQQVTLRCSPKSGHDTVSWYQQALGQGPQFIFQYYEEEERQRGNFPDRFSGHQFPNYSSELNVNALLLGDSALYLCASSSEGGTMNTEAFFGQGTRLTVV.

The rearrangement links TRBV5-6 to TRBJ2-1, with TRBD1 as a possible D gene (6 bases). Germline V lookup: CDR1 SGHDT, CDR2 YYEEEE. This CDR3 has 14 residues. V was clipped by 4 bases and J by 4 bases, with 12 bases between them. CDR3 in DNA: TGTGCCAGCAGCCCCAAGACAGGATACAATGAGCAGTTCTTC. Translation: CASSPKTGYNEQFF.

The CDR3 here is CASSPRLGGETQYF. CDR3 bases: TGTGCCAGCAGTCCACGACTGGGAGGAGAGACCCAGTACTTC. The V and J genes are TRBV6-5 and TRBJ2-5; D might be TRBD2 (6 bases). The CDR3 totals 14 residues. CDR1 and CDR2 (germline): MNHEY, SVGAGI. The V end was cut by 5 bases, the J end by 4 bases, with 14 bases between.

V usage is TRBV11-3 and J usage is TRBJ1-1; no firm D call. CDR1 and CDR2 from the germline V gene are SGHNT and YENEEA. V shed 3 bases and J shed 1 base, with 9 bases lying between them. The CDR3 consists of 14 residues. The chain's CDR3 is CASSFPGSNTEAFF. Here the CDR3 DNA reads TGTGCCAGCAGCTTTCCGGGGTCGAACACTGAAGCTTTCTTT.

The chain joins TRBV5-1 to TRBJ2-1; TRBD2 might be the D (7 bases). Germline V lookup: CDR1 SGHRS, CDR2 YFSETQ. The CDR3 spans 18 residues. V lost 0 bases and J 8 bases, leaving 24 bases between the germline ends. The CDR3 DNA reads as TGCGCCAGCAGCTTGGTTCCGCGGGGGCCCCTGGTGAGGGATGAGCAGTTCTTC. It translates to CASSLVPRGPLVRDEQFF.

J is TRBJ1-2 and V is TRBV7-6, with D possibly being TRBD1 (5 bases). The CDR3 is made up of 13 amino acids. CDR1 is SGHVS and CDR2 is FNYEAQ in the germline V gene. V lost 5 bases and J 8 bases, leaving 15 bases between the germline ends. CDR3 sequence reads: CASSQTVLQGYTF. CDR3 nucleotide sequence: TGTGCCAGCAGCCAGACAGTTTTGCAAGGCTACACCTTC.

CDR3 protein: CASSLRFLRYEQYF. For the CDR3, the DNA is TGTGCCAGCAGCTTAAGGTTTCTACGGTACGAGCAGTACTTC. The genes are TRBV7-8 and TRBJ2-7; no firm D call. V lost 2 bases to trimming and J lost 4 bases, with 12 bases between them. The CDR3 covers 14 residues. Germline V gene sequence: CDR1 SGHVS, CDR2 FQNEAQ.

The chain is built from TRBV2 and TRBJ2-2; 9 bases map to TRBD1. V was clipped by 6 bases and J by 7 bases; unmatched bases: 6. Germline CDR1 SNHLY, CDR2 FYNNEI. This CDR3 has 14 residues. The CDR3, as DNA: TGTGCCAGCAGCCTGACAGGGGGTGGCGGGGAGCTGTTTTTT. It translates to CASSLTGGGGELFF.

The chain uses TRBV4-2 and TRBJ2-5; a possible D gene is TRBD1 (6 bases). The J call may not be correct, given that the DNA end is closer to TRBJ2-7. The CDR3 consists of 18 residues. Germline V CDR1 and CDR2: LGHNA, YNFKEQ. CDR3 region: CASSQAGLVGQSSYEQYF. The DNA of the CDR3 is TGTGCCAGCAGCCAAGCAGGTTTGGTGGGACAAAGCTCCTACGAGCAGTACTTC.

V usage is TRBV5-1 and J usage is TRBJ2-6; no reliable D call. CDR1 and CDR2 (germline): SGHRS, YFSETQ. The germline V and J ends were trimmed by 3 bases and 0 bases, with 7 bases remaining between them. This CDR3 has 15 residues. CDR3 amino acids: CASSSLNSGANVLTF. DNA for the CDR3: TGCGCCAGCAGCTCGCTAAACTCTGGGGCCAACGTCCTGACTTTC.

The chain employs TRBV7-9 and TRBJ2-6, with a weak D call TRBD1 (5 bases). This CDR3 region has 17 residues. Trimming removed 0 bases at V and 0 bases at J, with 9 bases between. Germline V gives CDR1 SEHNR, CDR2 FQNEAQ (reference sequence). The CDR3 bases are TGTGCCAGCAGCTTAGCGGGGCCTAGCTCTGGGGCCAACGTCCTGACTTTC. Translation gives CASSLAGPSSGANVLTF.

V usage is TRBV6-5 and J usage is TRBJ1-5, with D tentatively TRBD1 (5 bases). V was cut by 2 bases and J by 0 bases, with 8 bases left in between. The CDR3 is 15 amino acids. Germline values: CDR1 MNHEY, CDR2 SVGAGI. CDR3 coding DNA: TGTGCCAGCAGTTACGCAGGGTATAGCAATCAGCCCCAGCATTTT. It encodes CASSYAGYSNQPQHF.

The rearrangement uses TRBV6-6 and TRBJ2-1; the D gene is possibly TRBD2 (6 bases). The V gene's germline CDR1 is MNHNY and CDR2 SVGAGI (reference sequence). This CDR3 region has 14 residues. V was clipped by 4 bases and J by 3 bases, with 10 bases between them. As DNA, the CDR3 is TGTGCCAGCAGTTCCGGGACTGGCTACAATGAGCAGTTCTTC. Its translation is CASSSGTGYNEQFF.

This clone was counted a single time. V and J are TRBV6-1 and TRBJ1-5; D gene unclear. The CDR3 is 13 residues long. V shed 6 bases and J shed 0 bases, with 6 bases lying between them. Germline CDR1 MNHNS, CDR2 SASEGT. In DNA form, the CDR3 reads TGTGCCAGCAGAGACAATAGCAATCAGCCCCAGCATTTT. Protein: CASRDNSNQPQHF.

The chain is built from TRBV28 and TRBJ1-1; possibly TRBD1 for D (5 bases). Between the trimmed V and J ends, which lost 6 bases and 2 bases, there was a span of 13 bases. From germline, CDR1 is MDHEN and CDR2 SYDVKM. CDR3 length: 14 residues. Here the CDR3 DNA reads TGTGCCAGCAGCCCCCCAAGGACAAACACTGAAGCTTTCTTT. This encodes CASSPPRTNTEAFF. Using reference TRBV28 and TRBJ1-1 for the parts outside the CDR3, the full variable domain is DVKVTQSSRYLVKRTGEKVFLECVQDMDHENMFWYRQDPGLGLRLIYFSYDVKMKEKGDIPEGYSVSREKKERFSLILESASTNQTSMYLCASSPPRTNTEAFFGQGTRLTVV.

The rearrangement joins TRBV5-8 to TRBJ1-5; D uncertain. The CDR3 is made up of 11 amino acids. Germline values: CDR1 SGHTS, CDR2 YDEGEE. The germline V and J ends were trimmed by 6 bases and 6 bases, with 7 bases remaining between them. This chain's CDR3 is CASTQVQPQHF. The CDR3 nucleotides read TGTGCCAGCACCCAAGTTCAGCCCCAGCATTTT.

This clone is a singleton in its sample. The gene calls are TRBV10-3 and TRBJ2-6; a weak D match, TRBD2 (6 bases). Germline V gene lookup returns CDR1 ENHRY and CDR2 SYGVKD. CDR3 length: 18 amino acids. The ends were cut back, 2 bases at V and 1 base at J, with 15 bases in the middle. CDR3 region: CAISERGRGGSGANVLTF. The CDR3 coding sequence is TGTGCCATCAGTGAGAGAGGCCGTGGGGGGTCTGGGGCCAACGTCCTGACTTTC.